The entry that follows covers one T cell receptor beta chain sequence. Its antigen is unidentified. The record originates from a study of radiation and T cells in renal cell carcinoma. General observations from the study: From baseline, blood top tumor clonotypes peaked at 2 weeks post-radiation. Without pretreatment biopsies, baseline tumor clonotype presence was undetermined.

The time point here: baseline pretreatment blood. Treatment denoted: 15 Gy SBRT to primary tumor, nephrectomy 4 weeks later. After SBRT, blood was collected at 2 and 4 weeks, plus baseline. Sequencing used immunoSEQ multiplex PCR; TCRdb keeps in-frame clones, though not all of them. The sample has 120,000 to 150,000 clones, around four fifths seen once. Germline V CDR1 and CDR2: LNHNV, YYDKDF (reference sequence). The ends lost 0 bases at V and 4 bases at J; junction bases unmatched: 8. There are 16 residues in the CDR3. Sequenced material: blood, taken from a patient whose treatment included radiotherapy and nephrectomy. This TCR was recovered from a woman aged 45-65 years with renal cell carcinoma. This chain uses TRBV15 with TRBJ1-2; 7 bases fit TRBD1. The CDR3 DNA follows: TGTGCCACCAGCAGAGATACCGCGGGACAGCCCTATGGCTACACCTTC. Its protein is CATSRDTAGQPYGYTF.